This record concerns one TCR beta chain sequence. This entry belongs to a study of control samples from healthy donors and cancer patients. Germline V gives CDR1 MDHEN, CDR2 SYDVKM. CDR3 length: 14 residues. The ends were cut back, 6 bases at V and 3 bases at J, with 14 bases in the middle. Clones were read by immunoSEQ multiplex PCR, and TCRdb kept only the in-frame ones, dropping some. The table includes around 72,000 clones, roughly 84% detected once. This rearrangement joins TRBV28 to TRBJ2-5; no clear D. The sample was blood. The TCR originated in a man in his fifties or sixties in good health. CDR3 in amino acids: CASSQIDGEETQYF. CDR3 coding DNA: TGTGCCAGCAGCCAAATTGACGGAGAAGAGACCCAGTACTTC.